Below are 10 T cell receptor beta chains sequenced from a single sample in a study of blood T cell repertoires in COVID-19. Here immunoSEQ multiplex PCR was the method, and the copy in TCRdb shows in-frame clones only, minus some. The data show around 92,000 clones, with over 80% seen just once and roughly 28% held by the top ten. Sequences were obtained from peripheral blood. The source of these receptors is a woman older than 75 with acute or convalescent COVID-19.

The gene calls are TRBV5-1 and TRBJ2-1; 13 positions match TRBD2. The CDR3 totals 15 residues. J lost 7 bases, V lost 5 bases, and 6 bases had no gene match. Germline loops: CDR1 SGHRS, CDR2 YFSETQ. The CDR3 DNA follows: TGCGCCAGCAGGAGGACTAGCGGGAGTAGTAATGAGCAGTTCTTC. The encoded protein is CASRRTSGSSNEQFF.

The rearrangement joins TRBV14 to TRBJ1-2; D not certain. The CDR3 is made up of 13 amino acids. Germline assignment: CDR1 SGHDN and CDR2 FVKESK. Trimming removed 1 base from V and 2 bases from J, with 5 bases in between. The CDR3 spells CASSQGQNYGYTF. In DNA form, the CDR3 reads TGTGCCAGCAGCCAAGGGCAGAACTATGGCTACACCTTC.

The chain uses TRBV28 and TRBJ1-2, with no clear D. Looked up from germline, CDR1 is MDHEN and CDR2 is SYDVKM. The CDR3 contains 12 residues. The V gene lost 4 bases and the J gene lost 3 bases, with 6 bases spanning the gap. The CDR3 here is CASSSSHYGYTF. CDR3 DNA: TGTGCCAGCAGTTCTTCTCACTATGGCTACACCTTC.

This clone was seen once. V is TRBV4-1 and J is TRBJ1-1; D is perhaps TRBD1 (5 bases). Between the trimmed V and J ends, which lost 3 bases and 4 bases, there was a span of 12 bases. Germline V gene lookup returns CDR1 MGHRA and CDR2 YSYEKL. CDR3 size: 14 residues. The CDR3 coding sequence is TGCGCCAGCAGCCAGACGGCCGGGGGCACTGAAGCTTTCTTT. Translating gives CASSQTAGGTEAFF.

A single count supports this clone. The chain has TRBV11-2 and TRBJ1-1; 7 positions match TRBD1. The CDR3 spans 14 residues. Germline V gene sequence: CDR1 SGHAT, CDR2 FQNNGV. Trimming cost V 0 bases and J 4 bases; bases outside gene matches: 2. The DNA of the CDR3 is TGTGCCAGCAGCTTAGAGGCAGGGGGCACTGAAGCTTTCTTT. This codes for CASSLEAGGTEAFF.

This rearrangement joins TRBV7-9 to TRBJ2-5, with a weak D call TRBD2 (7 bases). Germline assignment: CDR1 SEHNR and CDR2 FQNEAQ (reference sequence). Trimming cost V 4 bases and J 5 bases, with 14 bases left between them. There are 14 residues in the CDR3. The CDR3 region has the DNA TGTGCCAGCAGCTCAGTGGGGGGGCTTGAGACCCAGTACTTC. It yields the protein CASSSVGGLETQYF.

This chain uses TRBV7-9 with TRBJ2-5, with 8 bases identical to TRBD2. The germline gives CDR1 SEHNR, CDR2 FQNEAQ (reference sequence). J lost 5 bases, V lost 5 bases, and 13 bases had no gene match. This CDR3 is 16 amino acids long. This CDR3 is CASSAMPLAGGETQYF. The CDR3 nucleotides read TGTGCCAGCAGCGCTATGCCTCTAGCGGGCGGGGAGACCCAGTACTTC.

The gene calls are TRBV27 and TRBJ1-6; no reliable D call. This CDR3 region has 14 residues. Germline V gene sequence: CDR1 MNHEY, CDR2 SMNVEV (reference sequence). V lost 7 bases and J lost 13, with 20 bases in between. The CDR3 sequence is CASTDPQAGVPLHF. Written as DNA, the CDR3 is TGTGCCAGCACTGACCCCCAGGCCGGCGTTCCCCTCCACTTT.

The table lists this clone with a few counts. This sequence joins TRBV5-4 and TRBJ1-6, with D perhaps matching TRBD1 (5 bases). V lost 5 bases to trimming and J lost 9 bases, with 15 bases between them. CDR1 is SGHNT and CDR2 is YYREEE in the germline V gene (reference sequence). The CDR3 length is 14 residues. The CDR3: CASSQRDLGSPLHF. CDR3 in DNA: TGTGCCAGCAGTCAGCGGGACTTAGGTTCACCCCTCCACTTT.

V usage is TRBV19 and J usage is TRBJ1-4; D is uncertain. V was cut by 5 bases and J by 8 bases, with 15 bases left in between. There are 14 residues in the CDR3. Germline V gene sequence: CDR1 LNHDA, CDR2 SQIVND (reference sequence). The CDR3 DNA reads as TGTGCCAGTAGTCTCCCTACCCGAGCGGAAAAACTGTTTTTT. Its protein is CASSLPTRAEKLFF.